This TCR beta chain was documented in a study of post-analysis software for immune sequencing data. Across the whole study: Courses of disease covered relapsing-remitting, secondary progressive and progressive-relapsing multiple sclerosis.

Comments on this clonotype: Its antigen is not identified.

Study-wide findings and caveats: Samples from a shared batch, those prepared together, strongly co-clustered by F measure. Comparison with controls showed significantly lower normalized Chao1 diversity in multiple sclerosis patients. Controls had lower frequencies than patients of about 5 TRBV segments, which included TRBV5-6, TRBV5-1 and TRBV20-1.

There are 14 residues in the CDR3. V lost 3 bases to trimming and J lost 6 bases; unmatched junction nucleotides: 6. Germline values: CDR1 LGHNA, CDR2 YNFKEQ. Built from TCR beta cDNA, the libraries had unique molecular identifiers in them. Using its own MiXCR run on the PCR reads, TCRdb lists one record per CDR3 protein. The table includes around 400,000 distinct CDR3 sequences, 39% detected once. This chain connects TRBV4-2 to TRBJ2-7; 9 bases are shared with TRBD1. What was sequenced was blood. The source of this sequence is a girl aged 2 to 10 with multiple sclerosis. CDR3 sequence: CASSQGQGCGEQYF. DNA of the CDR3: TGTGCCAGCAGCCAGGGACAGGGTTGTGGCGAGCAGTACTTC.